The subject of this entry is one T cell receptor (beta chain). The antigen remains unidentified. TCRdb called the reads again in MiXCR, with one record for every CDR3 protein. The data contain hundreds of thousands of distinct CDR3 sequences, around a third of them seen just once; the ten biggest clones take up 15% to 20%. J was trimmed by 6 bases and V by 0 bases; bases with no gene match: 8. CDR3 length equals 17 residues. Germline V gene lookup returns CDR1 SGHTA and CDR2 FQGNSA. These data are taken from a study of T cell repertoires in cytomegalovirus infection. Looking at the study overall: The authors used CMV epitopes that were HLA-C-restricted (recently identified) and HLA-B-restricted (well studied). Evidence of both CMV infection and a matching HLA type came from public TCR beta signatures. Study conclusions and caveats: What dominated the ex vivo response were HLA-C-restricted CMV-specific TCR beta clonotypes. Totalled public TCR beta family frequency picked out people who carried CMV plus the relevant HLA.

Material: cultured PBMCs, obtained from culture after CMV antigen stimulation. This receptor was taken from a human donor in good health (CMV status not recorded). Some clones in this sample may be carry-over from other donors' samples. The rearrangement links TRBV7-2 to TRBJ1-6; 7 bases line up with TRBD1. The CDR3 DNA sequence: TGTGCCAGCAGCTTAGCCTTGGGCAGGGGGTTTAATTCACCCCTCCACTTT. Translating it yields CASSLALGRGFNSPLHF.